The rows below give T cell receptor beta chains drawn from one sample of a study of blood T cell repertoires in COVID-19. Clones were read by immunoSEQ multiplex PCR, and TCRdb kept only the in-frame ones, dropping some. Among 50,000 or so clones, 82% were seen once, and the ten largest hold 11%. Material: peripheral blood. These receptors were taken from a man older than 75 with COVID-19, enrolled during active disease. The CDR3 runs from the conserved cysteine through the conserved F or W. Each record gives: V gene, CDR3 length, J gene, CDR3 protein.

TRBV5-4,15,TRBJ1-2,CASSLSLGEGVGYTF
TRBV10-1,15,TRBJ1-1,CASSEEGTLNTEAFF
TRBV7-3,14,TRBJ2-5,CASSRGGTGETQYF
TRBV18,14,TRBJ1-1,CASSPGGDYAEAFF
TRBV29-1,13,TRBJ2-3,CSVDEGSTDTQYF
TRBV6-1,14,TRBJ1-2,CASSEVGGNYGYTF
TRBV3-1/TRBV3-2,15,TRBJ1-2,CASSQVGSGNYGYTF
TRBV7-3,15,TRBJ1-2,CASSVGALLNYGYTF
TRBV4-1,17,TRBJ1-5,CASSPGWGREGAQPQHF
TRBV2,13,TRBJ2-4,CATRRGAKNIQYF
TRBV6-1,16,TRBJ2-3,CASSDPTGGRGDTQYF
TRBV28,17,TRBJ2-7,CASSLYGVGTGGYEQYF
TRBV5-3,14,TRBJ1-3,CARSLQGYRNTIYF
TRBV29-1,14,TRBJ2-3,CSVTLAGGPDTQYF
TRBV9,14,TRBJ1-2,CASSAQGYGYGYTF
TRBV19,15,TRBJ1-5,CASSKSGSYDQPQHF
TRBV4-3,18,TRBJ2-2,CASSQGGLAGGITGELFF
TRBV4-2,16,TRBJ2-6,CASSQVFRDGANVLTF
TRBV10-3,14,TRBJ2-1,CAITPRGIDNEQFF
TRBV5-4,17,TRBJ2-3,CASSPAGGRGGTNTQYF
TRBV2,12,TRBJ1-4,CASTWEKEKLFF
TRBV4-1,18,TRBJ1-3,CASSLGQGGLLSGNTIYF
TRBV19,14,TRBJ2-3,CASSMGQGLDTQYF
TRBV27,12,TRBJ1-2,CASSLPGKGYTF
TRBV5-1,14,TRBJ1-6,CASSLETANSPLHF
TRBV5-1,15,TRBJ1-4,CASSLPGSDRGKLFF
TRBV5-4,15,TRBJ1-6,CASSPRAGELSPLHF
TRBV5-1,15,TRBJ2-1,CASSRGLPEANEQFF
TRBV7-9,13,TRBJ1-6,CASTATYNSPLHF
TRBV19,16,TRBJ2-7,CASSTTSGTTVGEQYF
TRBV6-5,15,TRBJ1-2,CASSYFAGAKGGYTF
TRBV7-9,14,TRBJ1-4,CASSVYSTNEKLFF
TRBV19,15,TRBJ2-1,CASSPRLAGANEQFF
TRBV9,19,TRBJ2-2,CASSPRVRDRGGTIGELFF
TRBV4-3,15,TRBJ1-2,CASSHSGTVGYGYTF
TRBV12-3/TRBV12-4,12,TRBJ1-6,CASSLSYSPLHF
TRBV3-1/TRBV3-2,16,TRBJ1-4,CASSQVWTGGSEKLFF
TRBV4-3,18,TRBJ2-2,CASSRSPPGTSSGGELFF
TRBV5-6,15,TRBJ1-1,CASSLPQIMNTEAFF
TRBV27,12,TRBJ1-4,CASSLLTGPLFF
TRBV5-5,13,TRBJ1-2,CASSSQGLYGYTF
TRBV9,15,TRBJ1-4,CASSSPDRGHEKLFF
TRBV9,13,TRBJ1-1,CASSVGPGTEAFF
TRBV5-1,15,TRBJ1-6,CASSWEGGYNSPLHF
TRBV7-2,18,TRBJ2-3,CASSLVGSSGAGTDTQYF
TRBV4-3,16,TRBJ1-1,CASSQDLSIGNTEAFF
TRBV6-5,14,TRBJ1-2,CASSYYGGEYGYTF
TRBV15,15,TRBJ1-2,CATSRGFEGNYGYTF
TRBV27,15,TRBJ1-5,CASRATWQGDRPQHF
TRBV2,11,TRBJ1-1,CASSYQAIAFF
TRBV5-4,14,TRBJ1-6,CASSLDRGNSPLHF